This TCR beta chain is from a study of shared clonotypes between healthy human individuals. Overall study context: Every donor yielded three CD4 naive, three CD4 memory, two CD8 naive and one CD8 memory plate.

CD45RO negativity and positive selection for CCR7 defined naive CD8 cells, a population that excluded terminally differentiated effector memory CD45RA+ cells. Comments on this clone: Different DNA sequences within this sample yield the same CDR3.

V trimming: 3 bases; J trimming: 2 bases; junction bases outside the gene matches: 4. CDR1 SGDLS and CDR2 YYNGEE come from the germline V gene. The CDR3 runs to 14 residues. Sequencing used immunoSEQ multiplex PCR; TCRdb keeps in-frame clones, though not all of them. The sample holds some 1,900,000 clones, about 95% seen once. The sample comprised naive CD8+ T cells sorted from blood. The chain carries TRBV9 and TRBJ2-7; TRBD2 agrees at 8 bases. This TCR derives from a man aged 18 to 30 in good health. Here the CDR3 reads CASSAGGDTYEQYF. The CDR3 DNA follows: TGTGCCAGCAGCGCCGGGGGGGACACCTACGAGCAGTACTTC.